This TCR beta chain was identified in a study of blood T cell repertoires in COVID-19. Study summary: PBMCs, B-cell-depleted T cells, or T cells were the source of the cDNA or gDNA that made up the material.

Sequenced by immunoSEQ multiplex PCR; TCRdb stores in-frame clones only, minus some. Of some 80,000 clones in the sample, 82% were seen once. Germline assignment: CDR1 MDHEN and CDR2 SYDVKM. Trimming pared 4 bases from V and 2 bases from J, leaving 20 bases between. There are 17 residues in the CDR3. This sequence joins TRBV28 and TRBJ1-2, with D possibly TRBD1 on 6 matching bases. Specimen: peripheral blood. This TCR derives from a man older than 75 with acute or convalescent COVID-19. Here the CDR3 DNA reads TGTGCCAGCAGTTACCCCCCCGGGACACCCAGAAACTATGGCTACACCTTC. Its translation: CASSYPPGTPRNYGYTF.